A selection of T cell receptor beta chains follows, all from one sample in a study of T cell responses to AZD1222 COVID-19 vaccine. The method was immunoSEQ multiplex PCR; TCRdb's version includes in-frame clones alone and lacks a portion of them. The table has some 150,000 clones, approximately 95% seen once. Sample: peripheral blood, taken on day 0 of AZD1222 vaccination. These receptors originate from an adult in good health. Each CDR3 is given with its conserved first and last residue. D genes are given only for firm matches. The size of a clone is reported for some rows only, either as once, few or many, or as a class for expanded clones.

j_call v_call clone_size d_call cdr3_nt cdr3_aa
TRBJ2-1 TRBV27 once TRBD2 TGTGCCAGCAGTTTATCCGGGACTAGCTACAATGAGCAGTTCTTC CASSLSGTSYNEQFF
TRBJ1-1 TRBV19 few - TGTGCCAGTAGTATTAACACTGAAGCTTTCTTT CASSINTEAFF
TRBJ2-7 TRBV5-5 - - TGTGCCAGCAGCTTCCTGGCAGCTAGCTACGAGCAGTACTTC CASSFLAASYEQYF
TRBJ2-1 TRBV18 - TRBD2 TGTGCCAGCTCACCACTGGTAGCGGGAGAGGGTGAGCAGTTCTTC CASSPLVAGEGEQFF
TRBJ1-5 TRBV15 - TRBD1 TGTGCCACCAGCAGAGGGTGGGGGACAGGGAGGCAACAGCCCCAGCATTTT CATSRGWGTGRQQPQHF
TRBJ1-3 TRBV5-1 - - TGCGCCAGCAGCTCTGGTGCCTCTGGAAACACCATATATTTT CASSSGASGNTIYF
TRBJ1-4 TRBV5-1 - TRBD1 TGCGCCAGCAGCGTCGGGACAGGGCATGAAAAACTGTTTTTT CASSVGTGHEKLFF
TRBJ2-7 TRBV4-1 - - TGCGCCAGCAGCCCCCCCGGATACGAGCAGTACTTC CASSPPGYEQYF
TRBJ2-5 TRBV6-5 - TRBD1 TGTGCCAGCAGTCTGACAGGGATGGAGACCCAGTACTTC CASSLTGMETQYF
TRBJ1-5 TRBV11-2 - - TGTGCCAGCAGCTTAGATACGAATCAGCCCCAGCATTTT CASSLDTNQPQHF
TRBJ2-5 TRBV21-1 once - TGTGGGGCGTTGGAGACCCAGTACTTC CGALETQYF
TRBJ2-1 TRBV12-5 - - TGTGCTAGTGGGACAGGTTGGAATGAGCAGTTCTTC CASGTGWNEQFF
TRBJ2-1 TRBV2 - TRBD2 TGTGCCAGCAGTGAAAGGGTAGCGGGGGGGCGAAGAAATGAGCAGTTCTTC CASSERVAGGRRNEQFF
TRBJ1-1 TRBV6-2/TRBV6-3 - - TGTGCCAGCAGTTCCCTCGGAGGGAACACTGAAGCTTTCTTT CASSSLGGNTEAFF
TRBJ2-7 TRBV6-5 - - TGTGCCACTGCCTGGGTCGTGTACGAGCAGTACTTC CATAWVVYEQYF
TRBJ2-3 TRBV19 - TRBD1 TGTGCCAGTAGTACTATTGGGACAGGGGGGACAGATACGCAGTATTTT CASSTIGTGGTDTQYF
TRBJ1-1 TRBV6-5 - - TGTGCCAGCACGTTCCGAGACGGGATGAACACTGAAGCTTTCTTT CASTFRDGMNTEAFF
TRBJ2-7 TRBV19 - - TGTGCCAGTAGTACCGGGTACGAGCAGTACTTC CASSTGYEQYF
TRBJ1-2 TRBV9 - - TGTGCCAGCAGCCCCAGGCCGGGGGGCCTCTATGGCTACACCTTC CASSPRPGGLYGYTF
TRBJ1-5 TRBV6-5 - - TGTGCCAGTCGGTCAGGGGATGGTCAGCCCCAGCATTTT CASRSGDGQPQHF
TRBJ1-5 TRBV4-2 - TRBD1 TGTGCCAGCAGCCAAGATGGACAGGGTGGTCAGCCCCAGCATTTT CASSQDGQGGQPQHF
TRBJ2-7 TRBV10-2 - TRBD2 TGCGCCAGCAGTTCTAGCGGGATAGAATACGAGCAGTACTTC CASSSSGIEYEQYF